This TCR beta chain came from a study of tumor-infiltrating lymphocytes in primary liver carcinoma. Of note for this clonotype: A junction boundary mismatches the germline segment, possibly from a read error.

Extraction of RNA together with DNA used roughly 20-33 mg of unsorted bulk tissue. Production of TCR beta cDNA used around 460 ng total RNA together with a constant-region primer. Three nested multiplex PCR rounds, a slightly modified ARM-PCR method, built the TCR beta libraries. The first two PCR rounds used TRBV1-TRBV30 primers with a Cbeta primer, roughly 10 cycles each. TCRdb ran MiXCR on the multiplex PCR reads and lists one entry per CDR3 protein. The table lists approximately 110,000 distinct CDR3 sequences, roughly three fifths of them singletons, with less than 10% in the top ten. Germline CDR1 is SQVTM and CDR2 is ANQGSEA. The CDR3 is 12 residues long.

The sequence was obtained from a woman in her fifties or sixties with primary liver carcinoma and hepatitis B virus infection. The sequenced material came from liver tumor tissue from sampling region 3. Specified subset: tumor region T3, left-lateral pole. The chain recombines TRBV29-1 with TRBJ1-2, with D possibly TRBD1 on 5 matching bases. The DNA for the CDR3 is TGCAGCGTTACCCAGGGTGACTATGACTACACCTTC. The encoded protein is CSVTQGDYDYTF.